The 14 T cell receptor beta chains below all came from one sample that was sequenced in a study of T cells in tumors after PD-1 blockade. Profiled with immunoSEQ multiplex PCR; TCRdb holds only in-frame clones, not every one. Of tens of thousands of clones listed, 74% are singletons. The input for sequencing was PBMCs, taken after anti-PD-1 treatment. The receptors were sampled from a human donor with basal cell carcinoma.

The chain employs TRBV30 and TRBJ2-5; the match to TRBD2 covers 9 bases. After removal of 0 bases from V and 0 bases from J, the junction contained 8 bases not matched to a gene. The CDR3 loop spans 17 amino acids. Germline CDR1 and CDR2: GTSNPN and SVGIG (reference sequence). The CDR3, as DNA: TGTGCCTGGAGTGTAAGGCGGGCTAGCGGGGACCAAGAGACCCAGTACTTC. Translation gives CAWSVRRASGDQETQYF.

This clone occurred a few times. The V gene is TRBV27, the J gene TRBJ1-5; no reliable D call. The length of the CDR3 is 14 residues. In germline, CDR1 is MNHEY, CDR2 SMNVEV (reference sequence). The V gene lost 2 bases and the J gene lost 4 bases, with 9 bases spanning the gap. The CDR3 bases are TGTGCCAGCAGTTTAAACGGATTAAATCAGCCCCAGCATTTT. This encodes CASSLNGLNQPQHF.

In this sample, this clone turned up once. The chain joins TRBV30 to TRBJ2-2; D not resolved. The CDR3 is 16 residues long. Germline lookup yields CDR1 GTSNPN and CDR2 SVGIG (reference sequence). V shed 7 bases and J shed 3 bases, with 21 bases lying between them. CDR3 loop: CAYHPSPSTYTGELFF. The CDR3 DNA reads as TGTGCCTATCATCCCTCTCCCTCAACCTACACCGGGGAGCTGTTTTTT.

The CDR3 sequence is CASKIARHTEAFF. The CDR3 DNA reads TGTGCCAGCAAAATTGCGAGGCACACTGAAGCTTTCTTT. V and J are TRBV27 and TRBJ1-1; D ambiguous. CDR1 is MNHEY, CDR2 SMNVEV, per germline (reference sequence). This CDR3 spans 13 amino acids. V was clipped by 7 bases and J by 3 bases, with 12 bases between them.

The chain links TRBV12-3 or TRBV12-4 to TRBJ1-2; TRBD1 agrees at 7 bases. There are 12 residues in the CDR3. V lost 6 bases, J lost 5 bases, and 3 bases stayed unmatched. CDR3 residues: CASRRDSYGYTF. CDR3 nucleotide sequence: TGTGCCAGCAGACGGGACAGTTATGGCTACACCTTC.

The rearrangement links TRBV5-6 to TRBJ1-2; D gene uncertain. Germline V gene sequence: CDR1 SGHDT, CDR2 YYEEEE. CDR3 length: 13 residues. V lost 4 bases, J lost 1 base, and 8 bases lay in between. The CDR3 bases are TGTGCCAGCAGCCCTACAAGTAACTATGGCTACACCTTC. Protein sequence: CASSPTSNYGYTF.

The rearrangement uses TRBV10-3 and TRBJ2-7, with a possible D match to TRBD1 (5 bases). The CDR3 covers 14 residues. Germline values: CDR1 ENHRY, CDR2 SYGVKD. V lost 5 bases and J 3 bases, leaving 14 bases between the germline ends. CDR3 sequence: CAISLPPDNYEQYF. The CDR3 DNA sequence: TGTGCCATCAGTCTCCCACCGGACAACTACGAGCAGTACTTC.

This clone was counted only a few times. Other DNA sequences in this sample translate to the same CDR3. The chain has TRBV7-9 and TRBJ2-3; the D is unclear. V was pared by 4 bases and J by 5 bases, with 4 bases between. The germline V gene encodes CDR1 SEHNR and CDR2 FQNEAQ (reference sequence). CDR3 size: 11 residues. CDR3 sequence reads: CASSWGDTQYF. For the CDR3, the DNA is TGTGCCAGCAGCTGGGGAGATACGCAGTATTTT.

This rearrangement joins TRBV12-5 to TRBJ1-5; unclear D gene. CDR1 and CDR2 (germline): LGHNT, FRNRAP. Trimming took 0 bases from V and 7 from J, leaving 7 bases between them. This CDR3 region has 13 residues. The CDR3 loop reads CASGLVLRQPQHF. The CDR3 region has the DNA TGTGCTAGTGGTTTGGTACTCCGGCAGCCCCAGCATTTT.

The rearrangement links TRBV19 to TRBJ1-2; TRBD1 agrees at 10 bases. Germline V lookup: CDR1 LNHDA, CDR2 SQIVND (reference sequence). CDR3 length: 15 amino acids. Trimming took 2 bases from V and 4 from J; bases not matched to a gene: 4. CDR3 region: CASSIWDRGSYGYTF. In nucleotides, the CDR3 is TGTGCCAGTAGTATATGGGACAGGGGAAGCTATGGCTACACCTTC.

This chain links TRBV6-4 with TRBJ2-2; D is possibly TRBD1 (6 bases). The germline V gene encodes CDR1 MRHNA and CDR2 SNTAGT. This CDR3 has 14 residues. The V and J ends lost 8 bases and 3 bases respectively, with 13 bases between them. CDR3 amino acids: CASGRGQDTGELFF. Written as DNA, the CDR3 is TGTGCCAGCGGCAGGGGTCAGGACACCGGGGAGCTGTTTTTT.

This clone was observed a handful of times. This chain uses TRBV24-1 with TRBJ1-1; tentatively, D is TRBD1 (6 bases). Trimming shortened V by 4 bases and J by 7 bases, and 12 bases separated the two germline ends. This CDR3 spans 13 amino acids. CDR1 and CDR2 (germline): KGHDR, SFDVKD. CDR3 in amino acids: CATSEPTGSEAFF. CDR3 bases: TGTGCCACCAGTGAACCTACAGGGAGTGAAGCTTTCTTT.

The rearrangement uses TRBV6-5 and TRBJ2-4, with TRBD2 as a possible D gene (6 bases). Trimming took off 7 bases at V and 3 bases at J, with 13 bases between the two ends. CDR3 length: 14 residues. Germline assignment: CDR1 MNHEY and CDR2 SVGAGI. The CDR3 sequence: CASTARDFKNIQYF. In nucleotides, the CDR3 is TGTGCCAGCACCGCCCGGGACTTCAAAAACATTCAGTACTTC.

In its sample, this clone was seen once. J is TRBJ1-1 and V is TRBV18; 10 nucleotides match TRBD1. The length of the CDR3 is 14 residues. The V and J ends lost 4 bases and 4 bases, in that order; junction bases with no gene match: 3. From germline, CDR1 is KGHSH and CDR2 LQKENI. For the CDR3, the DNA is TGTGCCAGCTCACGAGGGACAGGGGCCACTGAAGCTTTCTTT. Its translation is CASSRGTGATEAFF.